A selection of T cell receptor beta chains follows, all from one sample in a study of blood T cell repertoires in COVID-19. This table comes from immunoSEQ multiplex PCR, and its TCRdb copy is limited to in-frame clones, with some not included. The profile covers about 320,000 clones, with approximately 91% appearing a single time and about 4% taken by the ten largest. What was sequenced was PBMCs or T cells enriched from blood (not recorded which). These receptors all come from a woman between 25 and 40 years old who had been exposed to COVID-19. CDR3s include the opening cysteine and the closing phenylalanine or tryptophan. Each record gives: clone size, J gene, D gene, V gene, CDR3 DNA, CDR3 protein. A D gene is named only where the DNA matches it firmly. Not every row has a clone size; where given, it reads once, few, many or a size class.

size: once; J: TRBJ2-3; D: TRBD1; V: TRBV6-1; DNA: TGTGCCAGCAGTGAAGTTCCGACAGGGGATTTGGGTACGCAGTATTTT; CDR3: CASSEVPTGDLGTQYF
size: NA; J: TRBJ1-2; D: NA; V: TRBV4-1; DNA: TGCGCCAGCAGCCAAGTCCCCGACAGAATTAACTATGGCTACACCTTC; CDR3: CASSQVPDRINYGYTF
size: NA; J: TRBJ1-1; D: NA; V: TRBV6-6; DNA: TGTGCCAGCAGTTACGGGCCCCTCCGGACTGAAGCTTTCTTT; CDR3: CASSYGPLRTEAFF
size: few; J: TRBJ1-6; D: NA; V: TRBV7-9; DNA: TGTGCCAGCAGCTTAGATGGGCAGGTTAATTCACCCCTCCACTTT; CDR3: CASSLDGQVNSPLHF
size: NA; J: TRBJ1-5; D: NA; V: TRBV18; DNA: TGTGCCAGCTCCGTCTGGGGGGACAATCAGCCCCAGCATTTT; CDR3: CASSVWGDNQPQHF
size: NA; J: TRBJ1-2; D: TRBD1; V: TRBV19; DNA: TGTGCCAGTAGGGACAGGGAGATTCTCTATGGCTACACCTTC; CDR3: CASRDREILYGYTF
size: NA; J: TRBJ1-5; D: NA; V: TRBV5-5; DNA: TGTGCCAGCAGCTTGCGTAGCAATCAGCCCCAGCATTTT; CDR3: CASSLRSNQPQHF
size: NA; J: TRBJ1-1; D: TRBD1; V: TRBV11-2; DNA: TGTGCCAGCAGCGCAGGGACAGGGTGGGACACTGAAGCTTTCTTT; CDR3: CASSAGTGWDTEAFF
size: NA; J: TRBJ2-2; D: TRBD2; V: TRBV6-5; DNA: TGTGCCAGCACTTGGGGGGGAACCAGGGAGCTGTTTTTT; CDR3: CASTWGGTRELFF
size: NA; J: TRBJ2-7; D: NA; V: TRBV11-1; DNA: TGTGCCAGCAGCTTGACGGGAGTCCTCTACGAGCAGTACTTC; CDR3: CASSLTGVLYEQYF
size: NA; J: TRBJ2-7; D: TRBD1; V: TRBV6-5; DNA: TGTGCCAGCAGTTCCCTCGGGACAGTACTTTACGAGCAGTACTTC; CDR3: CASSSLGTVLYEQYF
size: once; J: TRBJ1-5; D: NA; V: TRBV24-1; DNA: TGTGCCACCAGTGATTCCACCCGGGGTGGGGGGCAGCCCCAGCATTTT; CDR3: CATSDSTRGGGQPQHF